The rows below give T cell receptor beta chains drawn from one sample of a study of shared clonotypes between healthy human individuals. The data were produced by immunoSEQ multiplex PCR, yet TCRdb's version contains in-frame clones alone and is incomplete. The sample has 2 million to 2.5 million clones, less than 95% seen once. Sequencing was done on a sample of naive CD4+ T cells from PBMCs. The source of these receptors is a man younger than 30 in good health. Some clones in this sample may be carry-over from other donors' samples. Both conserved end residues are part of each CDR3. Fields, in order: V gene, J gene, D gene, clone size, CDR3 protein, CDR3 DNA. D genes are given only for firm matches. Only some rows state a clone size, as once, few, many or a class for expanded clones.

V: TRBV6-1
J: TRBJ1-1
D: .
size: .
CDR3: CASGRGGRTEAFF
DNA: TGTGCCAGCGGTAGGGGCGGTCGCACTGAAGCTTTCTTT

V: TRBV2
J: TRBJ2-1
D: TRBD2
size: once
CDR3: CASSEALGLAGIHEQFF
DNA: TGTGCCAGCAGTGAAGCGCTTGGACTAGCGGGAATCCATGAGCAGTTCTTC

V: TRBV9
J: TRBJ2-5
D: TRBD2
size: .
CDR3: CASSVDSGGGETQYF
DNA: TGTGCCAGCAGCGTAGATAGCGGGGGAGGGGAGACCCAGTACTTC

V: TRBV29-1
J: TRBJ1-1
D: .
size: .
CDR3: CSGKDSEAFF
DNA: TGCAGCGGGAAAGACAGTGAAGCTTTCTTT

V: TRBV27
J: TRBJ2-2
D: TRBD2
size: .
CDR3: CASSGGLAGVLLETGELFF
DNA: TGTGCCAGCAGTGGGGGACTAGCGGGAGTGTTGCTTGAAACCGGGGAGCTGTTTTTT

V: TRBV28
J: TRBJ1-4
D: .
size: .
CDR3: CASSSRLRGRNEKLFF
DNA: TGTGCCAGCAGTTCCCGCCTACGGGGGAGAAATGAAAAACTGTTTTTT

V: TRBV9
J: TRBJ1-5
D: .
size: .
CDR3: CASSVGPSATTDQPQHF
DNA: TGTGCCAGCAGCGTAGGCCCCAGCGCAACGACGGATCAGCCCCAGCATTTT

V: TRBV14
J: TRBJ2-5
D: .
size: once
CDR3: CASSQVGHLWNQETQYF
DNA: TGTGCCAGCAGCCAAGTTGGGCATTTGTGGAACCAAGAGACCCAGTACTTC

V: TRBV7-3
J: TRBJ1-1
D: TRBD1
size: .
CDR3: CASSSRQGAKAFF
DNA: TGTGCCAGCAGCTCACGACAGGGGGCGAAAGCTTTCTTT

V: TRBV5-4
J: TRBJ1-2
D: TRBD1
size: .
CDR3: CASSGTTGTGNNLNYGYTF
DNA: TGTGCCAGCAGCGGTACCACCGGGACAGGGAATAACCTTAACTATGGCTACACCTTC